What follows are 5 T cell receptor beta chains derived from one specimen sequenced in a study of blood T cell repertoires in COVID-19. Using immunoSEQ multiplex PCR, the repertoire was profiled, and TCRdb retains in-frame clones only, with some absent. The sample includes approximately 250,000 clones, approximately 82% of them seen just once. The sample taken for sequencing was peripheral blood. These receptors came from a woman aged 40 to 50 who had recovered from COVID-19.

This clone appeared a few times. V and J are TRBV28 and TRBJ1-2; tentatively, D is TRBD1 (6 bases). V was pared by 6 bases and J by 7 bases, with 21 bases between. The CDR3 extends over 15 amino acids. In germline, CDR1 is MDHEN, CDR2 SYDVKM. The CDR3 spells CASSRTLRTDGGYTF. The CDR3 nucleotides read TGTGCCAGCAGCCGTACTCTTCGGACAGACGGTGGCTACACCTTC.

The J gene is TRBJ2-1, the V gene TRBV12-5; 9 positions agree with TRBD2. This CDR3 spans 17 amino acids. In germline, CDR1 is LGHNT, CDR2 FRNRAP. J lost 4 bases, V lost 5 bases, and 12 bases had no gene match. The DNA of the CDR3 is TGTGCTAGTGGTGTAGGGTCTAGCGGGGATAGTTACAATGAGCAGTTCTTC. Translation gives CASGVGSSGDSYNEQFF.

CDR3 nucleotides: TGCGCCAGCAGCTTACAGGGCGAAGATACGCAGTATTTT. Translated: CASSLQGEDTQYF. This rearrangement joins TRBV5-1 to TRBJ2-3; tentative D call: TRBD1 (6 bases). The germline V and J ends were trimmed by 2 bases and 5 bases, with 9 bases remaining between them. The CDR3 has 13 amino acids. Germline CDR1 SGHRS, CDR2 YFSETQ. The variable domain in full, completed from reference TRBV5-1 and TRBJ2-3, reads KAGVTQTPRYLIKTRGQQVTLSCSPISGHRSVSWYQQTPGQGLQFLFEYFSETQRNKGNFPGRFSGRQFSNSRSEMNVSTLELGDSALYLCASSLQGEDTQYFGPGTRLTVL.

The chain uses TRBV6-1 and TRBJ1-1; weak D call: TRBD1 (6 bases). The CDR3 totals 18 residues. Trimming cost V 3 bases and J 6 bases, with 26 bases left between them. Per the germline V gene, CDR1 is MNHNS and CDR2 is SASEGT. The CDR3 DNA is TGTGCCAGCAGTGATTCCGAGGGGGACACCTACTACCGCCCTGAAGCTTTCTTT. It encodes CASSDSEGDTYYRPEAFF.

The rearrangement uses TRBV2 and TRBJ2-5, with 9 bases lining up with TRBD1. The CDR3 has 16 residues. V lost 11 bases to trimming and J lost 2 bases; unmatched junction nucleotides: 15. The V gene's germline CDR1 is SNHLY and CDR2 FYNNEI. CDR3 coding DNA: TGTGCCGGTTACGACCGGGACAGGGAAAATCAAGAGACCCAGTACTTC. This gives the protein CAGYDRDRENQETQYF. The full variable domain, with the rest looked up from reference TRBV2 and TRBJ2-5, is EPEVTQTPSHQVTQMGQEVILRCVPISNHLYFYWYRQILGQKVEFLVSFYNNEISEKSEIFDDQFSVERPDGSNFTLKIRSTKLEDSAMYFCAGYDRDRENQETQYFGPGTRLLVL.